Only one count was recorded for the clone carrying this TCR beta chain. Its matching antigen is unknown. TCRdb's copy holds only in-frame clones and misses some; the assay was immunoSEQ multiplex PCR. This table holds some 63,000 clones, 85% to 90% found once. These data originate in a study of OX40 agonist ivuxolimab in advanced cancers. Across the whole study: Earlier anti-PD-1, anti-PD-L1 or anti-CTLA-4 therapy was permitted; about 38% had received some.

Germline CDR1 and CDR2: SGHAT and FQNNGV. This CDR3 spans 15 amino acids. The V and J ends lost 1 base and 0 bases respectively, with 8 bases between them. Points from the study as a whole: The study found among the lowest clonal expansion in partial responders at 0.1-3.0 mg/kg. Clonal expansion was seen in CD4+ and CD8+ blood T cells by week 6 at 0.1 to 3.0 mg/kg.

The sample here was CD4+ or CD8+ T cells sorted from blood, taken in a trial of the OX40 agonist ivuxolimab. This TCR was recovered from an adult with an advanced solid tumor such as melanoma, head and neck, liver or kidney cancer. The chain recombines TRBV11-2 with TRBJ2-3; a weak D match, TRBD2 (6 bases). In nucleotides, the CDR3 is TGTGCCAGCAGCTTAGGGGGGACTAGCACAGATACGCAGTATTTT. Encoded protein: CASSLGGTSTDTQYF. The whole variable domain, filled in from reference TRBV11-2 and TRBJ2-3, reads EAGVAQSPRYKIIEKRQSVAFWCNPISGHATLYWYQQILGQGPKLLIQFQNNGVVDDSQLPKDRFSAERLKGVDSTLKIQPAKLEDSAVYLCASSLGGTSTDTQYFGPGTRLTVL.